This T cell receptor (beta chain) stems from a study of regulatory T cells in long-lasting Graves disease (dated by TCRdb to about 2021). Looking at the study overall: Newly diagnosed Graves' disease patients had taken antithyroid drugs for less than 3 months. Peripheral blood TCR sequencing and RNA sequencing compared persistent Graves' disease patients with newly diagnosed Graves' disease patients. The study was registered as a clinical trial and conducted in China. A total of about 35 samples underwent TCR sequencing, from roughly 13 patients with persistent Graves' disease and 20 patients with newly diagnosed Graves' disease. Broader findings and caveats from the paper: Persistent patients shared more public clonotypes among themselves (around 3,000) than newly diagnosed patients did (approximately 900). Because the primary lesion, thyroid tissue, could not be accessed, the study looked at peripheral blood alone. Sequencing and analysis were limited to the TCR beta chain. Preferential use of TRBV28, TRBJ1-2 and TRBJ2-5 was observed in persistent disease, whereas TRBV20-1 and TRBJ2-1 were favored in newly diagnosed disease. The authors acknowledged the small sample size as a limitation that may reduce accuracy. Persistent Graves' disease patients showed lower TCR Shannon entropy and fewer highly expanded clones than newly diagnosed patients, suggesting clonal expansion.

This clonotype was seen at least ten times. Its antigen remains unidentified. No base-level quality is on record; no much larger clone is a single base apart. Read against the paper, the sample's time point label means: newly diagnosed GD, antithyroid drugs for less than 3 months. For both TCR sequencing and RNA sequencing, RNA was extracted from PBMCs in TRIzol. Graves' disease was diagnosed according to American Thyroid Association guidelines. The patients came from an endocrinology department in Xi'an, China. From each patient, nine milliliters of peripheral blood was collected into an EDTA anticoagulant tube. Ficoll Paque Plus density gradient separation was used to isolate PBMCs, and no further T cell sorting was done. An Agilent 2100 Bioanalyzer and agarose gel were used to assess RNA quality, and a NanoDrop 2000 was used to measure RNA concentration. Library construction relied on multiplex PCR. Sequencing instrument: Illumina HiSeq 4000. TCR beta libraries were built with iRepertoire HTBI primers and Arm-PCR amplification of CDR3 regions. Before sequencing, the PCR products went through gel purification. The source study handled its data this way. Gene usage analysis of CDR3 amino acid clonotypes relied on the 60 to 65 TRBV and about 15 TRBJ segments identified across samples. Filtered high-quality paired reads were merged into contigs using COPE and FqMerger. BLAST was used to align contigs to IMGT TRBV, TRBD and TRBJ reference genes, with CDR3 defined following IMGT. Any clonotype with a frequency above 0.1% was counted as a highly expanded clone. Shannon entropy served as the measure of repertoire diversity, while the Gini coefficient captured V-J evenness. A clonotype found in more than one individual was treated as public. TCRdb trimmed the raw reads at Q25, called clones with MiXCR and kept productive beta chains. Each CDR3 protein gets just one entry, which takes the most common genes and DNA from the rows behind it. These V and J calls rely on TCRdb rather than the paper's analysis. In all, the sample holds 350,000 to 500,000 distinct CDR3 sequences, and 12% to 15% of those were seen once. The ten largest make up about a sixth of the sample.

Based on the germline V gene, the CDR1 and CDR2 sequences are SNHLY and FYNNEI. The germline V and J ends show losses of 4 bases and 1 base respectively, and no gene match explains 4 bases of the junction. Including cysteine and phenylalanine, the CDR3 has 15 amino acids. The retained sequence is limited to the CDR3, 45 bases, with the frame set at the first base. These same data were also listed under a study on T cells in Graves' hyperthyroidism and ophthalmopathy. The other study reports the following: Stable Graves' hyperthyroidism was defined as the absence of progression to ophthalmopathy over 18 months of follow-up. Hyperthyroidism patients were newly diagnosed, with disease duration under 2 months, and aged 18 to 65 years. Patients with uncontrolled infections, other autoimmune diseases, pregnancy or lactation were excluded. Diagnoses relied on clinical symptoms, serum thyroxine and TRAb, thyroid ultrasound and orbital computed tomography. A first-round RT-PCR of the TCR CDR3 used the HTBI primer set with the Qiagen OneStep RT-PCR kit. Most expanded thyroid clonotypes (frequency above 0.001) were also found in blood, which suggests that blood repertoires may mirror thyroid immune responses. A 13 V-J signature model separated ophthalmopathy from stable hyperthyroidism, with nearly 90% sensitivity and about 81% specificity in cross-validation and 80%/75% in testing. During validation, the model predicted progression to ophthalmopathy a median of approximately 6.5 months ahead of onset, with almost 71% sensitivity and more than 72% specificity. TCR V-J signatures able to tell the groups apart were searched for in a discovery cohort of 95 or so patients, of whom roughly 42 had Graves' ophthalmopathy and 57 had stable Graves' hyperthyroidism. Whether ophthalmopathy could be predicted prospectively was tested in an independent validation cohort made up of under 20 hyperthyroidism patients plus 17 patients who later progressed to ophthalmopathy. The approximately 100 discovery patients were divided at random into training and test sets in a 7:3 ratio. In more than 5 Graves' hyperthyroidism patients, the study also compared T-cell repertoires from thyroid tissue with T-cell repertoires from blood. Following sampling, methimazole starting at 30 mg daily was given to hyperthyroidism patients, and high-dose intravenous methylprednisolone was given to ophthalmopathy patients. Libraries were constructed in a second round of multiplex PCR, after which size selection and purification were performed. Sequencing of the libraries was done on an Illumina HiSeq2000 using paired-end 100 bp reads. SOAPnuke was used to process the raw data, throwing out any read that contained adapters or uncalled bases, had a mean Phred below 15, or lacked an exact constant-primer or identifier match. High-quality paired reads were merged using COPE v1.2.5, and each unique nucleotide sequence was defined as a clonotype. MiTCR v1.1 was used to align the clonotypes against IMGT TRBV, TRBD and TRBJ reference segments. Only V-J combinations with frequency above 0.0001, covering 99% to 99.2% of repertoires, were analysed. The TCS score was defined as F50 (clonal expansion) divided by E x V (chaos), with BLOSUM62-based TCRdist calculated between CDR3 peptides within each V-J. Welch's t-statistics and random forest reduced around 550 V-J features to 10 to 15, which were used in a naive Bayes classifier (R e1071). No statistical method was used to set the sample size in advance, and investigators knew the group allocation. TCR Vbeta CDR3 sequencing of approximately 140 peripheral blood samples (under 45 ophthalmopathy, about 75 hyperthyroidism and approximately 17 progressor patients) is reported in the paper.

The source was peripheral blood mononuclear cells (PBMCs), collected at new diagnosis, from a patient treated with antithyroid drugs. This TCR derives from a woman between 45 and 65 years old with Graves disease. Donor details come from another sample of the same person, matched by shared clones. The chain is assembled from TRBV2 and TRBJ2-7; the central 10 bases match TRBD2. The nucleotide sequence is given as TGTGCCAGCAGTGTCCTAGCGGGGGTGTCCTACGAGCAGTACTTC. It translates as CASSVLAGVSYEQYF.